Listed below are T cell receptor beta chains from one sample, sequenced in a study of CD8 T cells in ankylosing spondylitis. TCRdb ran MiXCR on the 5' RACE reads and lists one entry per CDR3 protein. The table shows a few hundred thousand distinct CDR3 sequences, with roughly an eighth occurring only once. The material sequenced was blood, either unsorted or a sorted T cell fraction (not recorded which). The receptors stem from a male donor with ankylosing spondylitis. Each CDR3 is given with its conserved first and last residue. The D gene is left open where the match is weak. A row's size may be missing; if present it is once, few, many or a size class.

J	size	D	V	DNA	CDR3
TRBJ2-7	.	.	TRBV20-1	TGCAGTGCTCCCCCCCGGACATCTGCCTACGAGCAGTACTTC	CSAPPRTSAYEQYF
TRBJ1-1	few	.	TRBV6-4	TGTGCCAGCAGTGACTTCTTCCCGGGGACTGAAGCTTTCTTT	CASSDFFPGTEAFF
TRBJ1-5	few	TRBD1	TRBV2	TGTGCCAGCGATGAGGACAGGGAGAAGGATCAGCCCCAGCATTTT	CASDEDREKDQPQHF
TRBJ2-7	.	TRBD2	TRBV7-9	TGTGCCAGCAGCGCGACTAGCGGAGACGAGCAGTACTTC	CASSATSGDEQYF
TRBJ2-3	.	.	TRBV4-1	TGCGCCAGCAGCCAAGAGTCCTCAGATACGCAGTATTTT	CASSQESSDTQYF
TRBJ2-5	many	.	TRBV5-1	TGCGCCAGCAGCCCAGATCCCGGGACGGCACAAGAGACCCAGTACTTC	CASSPDPGTAQETQYF
TRBJ2-1	many	.	TRBV11-2	TGTGCCAGCAGCTTAGTAATTAAGGCATACAATGAGCAGTTCTTC	CASSLVIKAYNEQFF
TRBJ2-1	few	TRBD2	TRBV20-1	TGCAGTGCTAGGAGGACTAGCGGGGGGTACAATGAGCAGTTCTTC	CSARRTSGGYNEQFF
TRBJ2-3	few	.	TRBV5-6	TGTGCCAGCAGCCCCGAATACGGCGGAAAAGACCCTAGCACAGATACGCAGTATTTT	CASSPEYGGKDPSTDTQYF
TRBJ2-5	.	TRBD1	TRBV7-8	TGTGCCAGCAGCTTATTTACAGGGGGAGGCCAAGAGACCCAGTACTTC	CASSLFTGGGQETQYF
TRBJ1-2	.	.	TRBV10-3	TGTGCCATCAGGTTAGGAGCCTATGGCTACACCTTC	CAIRLGAYGYTF
TRBJ2-1	few	TRBD2	TRBV15	TGTGCCACCAGCAGTTTAGCGGGAGAGGGCAATGAGCAGTTCTTC	CATSSLAGEGNEQFF
TRBJ1-1	.	TRBD1	TRBV27	TGTGCCAGCAGTGCCTACCCAGGGGGCGCAGGTGAAGCTTTCTTT	CASSAYPGGAGEAFF
TRBJ2-2	.	.	TRBV5-1	TGCGCCTGCTCCCGCCGGGATTCGAACACCGGGGAGCTGTTTTTT	CACSRRDSNTGELFF
TRBJ2-3	.	.	TRBV5-1	TGCGCCAGCAGTTGGCTAGATGATACGCAGTATTTT	CASSWLDDTQYF
TRBJ2-3	.	TRBD2	TRBV24-1	TGTGCCACCAGACCCCACCCTGGACTAGCGGTCACAGATACGCAGTATTTT	CATRPHPGLAVTDTQYF
TRBJ1-1	.	.	TRBV20-1	TGCAGTGCCCTGGACGGGGGTGGGACTGAAGCTTTCTTT	CSALDGGGTEAFF
TRBJ2-3	few	.	TRBV20-1	TGCAGTGCTAGAGATTGGGGGCTGACTCACGGGAGTGGCGCAGATACGCAGTATTTT	CSARDWGLTHGSGADTQYF
TRBJ2-1	.	TRBD2	TRBV7-2	TGTGCCAGCAGCACACCCGCCCCTAGCGGCTCCTACAATGAGCAGTTCTTC	CASSTPAPSGSYNEQFF
TRBJ1-3	few	TRBD1	TRBV12-3/TRBV12-4	TGTGCCAGCAGTTCCCTGACAGACAGGGGTGGACGGAACACCATATATTTT	CASSSLTDRGGRNTIYF
TRBJ2-3	few	TRBD2	TRBV7-9	TGTGCCAGCAGCTTAGCGCAGGGACTAAGCACAGATACGCAGTATTTT	CASSLAQGLSTDTQYF
TRBJ2-7	.	.	TRBV28	TGTGCCAGCGGCTCTTTTTCCAGAGGGTCGATTGAGCAGTACTTC	CASGSFSRGSIEQYF
TRBJ1-4	few	.	TRBV5-1	TGCGCCAGCAGCTTGGAGGGTTTTGGGGAAAAACTGTTTTTT	CASSLEGFGEKLFF
TRBJ2-2	.	.	TRBV6-1	TGTGCCAGCACTGCTACCTCCGTAGGCACCGGGGAGCTGTTTTTT	CASTATSVGTGELFF
TRBJ2-2	many	TRBD2	TRBV4-2	TGTGCCAGCAGCCAAGTCAGGACTAGCGGCTCCGGGGAGCTGTTTTTT	CASSQVRTSGSGELFF
TRBJ2-3	.	TRBD2	TRBV19	TGTGCCAGTAGTCCAGGACTAGCTGCCAGGTTTGATACGCAGTATTTT	CASSPGLAARFDTQYF
TRBJ2-1	.	.	TRBV20-1	TGCAGTGCTTCACGTCCGGGACTGAACAATGAGCAGTTCTTC	CSASRPGLNNEQFF
TRBJ2-3	.	TRBD2	TRBV29-1	TGCAGCGCCCTAAGCGGGGCGGACACAGATACGCAGTATTTT	CSALSGADTDTQYF
TRBJ2-7	few	TRBD2	TRBV27	TGTGCCAGCAGGCTTACTAGCGGGTGGTACGAGCAGTACTTC	CASRLTSGWYEQYF
TRBJ2-2	.	.	TRBV3-1	TGTGCCAGCAGCCAAGAGGGAGCTACCGGGGAGCTGTTTTTT	CASSQEGATGELFF
TRBJ1-1	.	TRBD1	TRBV6-5	TGTGCCAGCAGTTACGAAGGACAGGGGAGGACTGAAGCTTTCTTT	CASSYEGQGRTEAFF
TRBJ1-2	.	.	TRBV30	TGTGCCTGGAGTGTACGGCAGGGCTATGGCTACACCTTC	CAWSVRQGYGYTF
TRBJ2-6	.	.	TRBV9	TGTGCCAGCAGCGTTTATTCCGGCTCTGGGGCCAACGTCCTGACTTTC	CASSVYSGSGANVLTF
TRBJ2-1	.	TRBD2	TRBV18	TGTGCCAGCTCACCCGGGACTAGCGGCCGATACAATGAGCAGTTCTTC	CASSPGTSGRYNEQFF
TRBJ1-4	.	.	TRBV7-8	TGTGCCACCACAGTCGGGGGGGGCTATGAAAAACTGTTTTTT	CATTVGGGYEKLFF